This T cell receptor beta chain is from a study of Graves' ophthalmopathy and Graves' hyperthyroidism (dated by TCRdb to between 2017 and 2018). Study-wide context: Peripheral blood was collected before any treatment was given, at the time of initial diagnosis. The study used TCR beta repertoire signatures to distinguish Graves' ophthalmopathy from Graves' hyperthyroidism and to predict progression to ophthalmopathy. In total, some 140 blood samples were TCR-sequenced: fewer than 50 ophthalmopathy, roughly 77 hyperthyroidism and some 17 hyperthyroidism-to-ophthalmopathy patients. To explore V-J signatures that distinguish ophthalmopathy from hyperthyroidism, a discovery set of 100 patients was enrolled, made up of under 50 with ophthalmopathy and 55 to 65 with stable hyperthyroidism. An independent validation cohort was composed of 18 hyperthyroidism patients and over 15 patients who later progressed from hyperthyroidism to ophthalmopathy. In over five hyperthyroidism patients, the T-cell repertoires found in thyroid tissue were compared with those found in blood. Following sampling, methimazole starting at 30 mg daily was administered to hyperthyroidism patients, and high-dose intravenous methylprednisolone was administered to ophthalmopathy patients. The 75 to 100 discovery patients were randomly split 7:3 into training and test sets. General study outcomes and caveats: In validation, the model predicted ophthalmopathy progression with about 64% sensitivity and roughly 78% specificity; some 13 predicted patients were CT-confirmed with GO in a median of around 6.5 months. No statistical method was used to set the sample size in advance, and the investigators knew which group each participant was assigned to. Among expanded thyroid clonotypes with frequency above 0.001, most also showed up in blood, which suggests that blood repertoires may reflect the thyroid immune response. In cross-validation, the 13-signature model distinguished ophthalmopathy from stable hyperthyroidism with less than 90% sensitivity and around 83% specificity, while in the test set the corresponding values were about 80% and 75%.

TCR beta CDR3 regions were amplified from RNA transcripts for repertoire sequencing. HTBI primers and the Qiagen OneStep RT-PCR kit were used in a first-round RT-PCR, which was followed by a second-round multiplex PCR, size selection and purification. Sequencing of the libraries was carried out on an Illumina HiSeq2000 in paired-end mode with 100 bp reads. In the source study's methods: SOAPnuke was used for read processing, and reads with adapters, uncalled bases, a mean Phred below 15, or no exact constant-primer or identifier match were discarded. COPE v1.2.5 was used to merge high-quality paired reads. Unique nucleotide sequences were defined as clonotypes and aligned to IMGT TRB V, D and J references using MiTCR v1.1. The analysis was limited to V-J combinations with a frequency above 0.0001, which together covered just over 98% of the repertoires. A TCR clonal expansion and chaos score per V-J combination was defined as the ratio of F50 clonal expansion to chaos observed in the TCRdist matrix. Welch's t-statistics and random forest were used to reduce features to 10 to 15 V-J combinations, which were fed into a naive Bayes classifier. The Morisita-Horn index was used to measure how similar the thyroid and blood repertoires were. TCRdb ran its own pipeline on the public reads, namely fastp trimming at Q25 and MiXCR clone calling, and kept in-frame beta chains. Each entry is one CDR3 protein sequence, shown with its most common DNA and genes. It is TCRdb's table, rather than the study itself, that gives the V and J calls and clone size. Here the sample has approximately 500,000 distinct CDR3 sequences; approximately 14% occur a single time. The ten largest make up over 7.5% of the sample.

Ophthalmopathy patients were characterized by moderately to severely active disease, a Clinical Activity Score of at least 3, a NOSPECS grade of at least 4, and a disease duration under 3 months. Patients with other autoimmune diseases, uncontrolled infections, pregnancy or lactation were excluded. Diagnosis relied on clinical symptoms, serum thyroxine, TRAb, thyroid ultrasound and orbital computed tomography. PBMCs were isolated from approximately 10 ml of fresh peripheral blood by Ficoll-Paque density gradient centrifugation. Total RNA was extracted with Trizol reagent and quality-checked on an Agilent 2100 Bioanalyzer. Counted from cysteine to phenylalanine, this CDR3 has 20 amino acids. The read is trimmed to its CDR3 DNA, 60 bases read in frame from base 1. The V and J ends are trimmed by 6 bases and 2 bases, leaving 31 bases between them. CDR1 and CDR2 (MNHEY, SVGEGT) derive from the germline V gene.

This clonotype was recorded at least ten times. What antigen it recognizes has not been identified. The sample holds no much larger clone one base away, and base qualities are not on file. Here the chain combines TRBV6-2 or TRBV6-3 and TRBJ2-5; the D segment could be TRBD1, given 5 matching bases. The sample consisted of blood. The receptor was derived from a woman aged 25 to 39 with Graves' ophthalmopathy. Donor details come from another sample of the same person, matched by shared clones. CDR3 sequence: CASRRGQPVGLQTEQETQYF. The DNA reads TGTGCCAGCAGGCGAGGACAACCTGTGGGCCTCCAAACAGAACAAGAGACCCAGTACTTC.